These T cell receptor beta chains were read from a single sample in a study of early T cells in non-severe SARS-CoV-2 infection. TCRdb re-called the 5' RACE reads through MiXCR, storing one row per CDR3 protein. The table records more than 45,000 distinct CDR3 sequences, roughly an eighth of them present only once. Input material: whole blood. Receptors were obtained from an adult who was a healthcare worker with PCR-confirmed SARS-CoV-2 infection or an uninfected control (not recorded which). CDR3s include the opening cysteine and the closing phenylalanine or tryptophan. Fields, in order: D gene, clone size, J gene, V gene, CDR3 DNA, CDR3 protein. The D gene is left open where the match is weak. For some rows the clone size is stated as once, few or many, or as a class when expanded; others skip it.

NA NA TRBJ2-2 TRBV3-2 TGTGCCAGCAGCCAAGATCGGCTAGCCACCGGGGAGCTGTTTTTT CASSQDRLATGELFF
NA few TRBJ1-5 TRBV30 TGTGCCTGGAGTCGGCAGGAGAATCAGCCCCAGCATTTT CAWSRQENQPQHF
NA NA TRBJ2-4 TRBV6-5 TGTGCCAGCACAAACCGGGGCATTCAGTACTTC CASTNRGIQYF
NA many TRBJ2-7 TRBV11-2 TGTGCCAGCAGCTTAGTAGCGGTCGGCGGGTACTCCTACGAGCAGTACTTC CASSLVAVGGYSYEQYF
NA few TRBJ1-1 TRBV7-9 TGTGCCAGCAGCTCTCTTGGTGAAGCTTTCTTT CASSSLGEAFF
NA many TRBJ1-1 TRBV2 TGTGCCAGTTCCAGGGAACTGAATACTGAAGCTTTCTTT CASSRELNTEAFF
NA NA TRBJ2-5 TRBV20-1 TGCAGTGCTCAAACCAATTGGGAGACCCAGTACTTC CSAQTNWETQYF
NA NA TRBJ2-7 TRBV6-5 TGTGCCAGCAGCGGACCCGCCAGGGACAATACCTACGAGCAGTACTTC CASSGPARDNTYEQYF
NA NA TRBJ1-2 TRBV7-2 TGTGCCAGCAGCTTAGCCCCCGATATCTATGGCTACACCTTC CASSLAPDIYGYTF
NA NA TRBJ2-7 TRBV28 TGTGCCAGCAGTACGCCTTCAGGGGCCTGGGCGCAGTACTTC CASSTPSGAWAQYF
NA many TRBJ2-3 TRBV7-3 TGTGCCAGCAGCCGACTTAGCACAGATACGCAGTATTTT CASSRLSTDTQYF
NA many TRBJ1-6 TRBV7-9 TGTGCCAGCAGCCTTGACTCCTATAATTCACCCCTCCACTTT CASSLDSYNSPLHF
NA few TRBJ2-1 TRBV12-3/TRBV12-4 TGTGCCAGCAGTAAACTTCTAGGTTTCTCCAGTGAGCAGTTCTTC CASSKLLGFSSEQFF
TRBD1 NA TRBJ1-2 TRBV12-3/TRBV12-4 TGTGCCAGCAGTCCCGCGGGACAGTCTTTCCGTGGCTACACCTTC CASSPAGQSFRGYTF
NA few TRBJ1-2 TRBV28 TGTGCCAGCAGTTTTGGGATGGCAGCCTATGGCTACACCTTC CASSFGMAAYGYTF
NA few TRBJ1-2 TRBV6-6 TGTGCCAGCACGATCCGGGCAGTTGATGGCTACACCTTC CASTIRAVDGYTF
TRBD1 many TRBJ1-4 TRBV6-5 TGTGCCAGCAGGCCTACCAATGCCGGGACAGGGGATGAAAAACTGTTTTTT CASRPTNAGTGDEKLFF
TRBD1 many TRBJ2-7 TRBV5-1 TGCGCCAGCAGCTTGGTGGGACAGGGCTACGAGCAGTACTTC CASSLVGQGYEQYF
TRBD2 NA TRBJ2-3 TRBV6-5 TGTGCCAGCAGTTACGTTGTGACTAGCGGGAGTCATACGCAGTATTTT CASSYVVTSGSHTQYF
NA NA TRBJ2-6 TRBV6-5 TGTGCCAGCACCAACGAGGGGTTCCCCGGGGCCAACGTCCTGACTTTC CASTNEGFPGANVLTF
NA many TRBJ2-2 TRBV7-2 TGTGCCAGCAGCTTAGCGGGCTTTAACACCGGGGAGCTGTTTTTT CASSLAGFNTGELFF
TRBD1 NA TRBJ2-4 TRBV23-1 TGCGCCAGCAATCAACTGGGACAGGGAGCCAAAAACATTCAGTACTTC CASNQLGQGAKNIQYF
TRBD1 NA TRBJ1-6 TRBV7-9 TGTGCCAGCAGCCCTGACAGGGAAAATTCACCCCTCCACTTT CASSPDRENSPLHF
NA many TRBJ1-5 TRBV12-3/TRBV12-4 TGTGCCAGCAGGATTGGCAATCAGCCCCAGCATTTT CASRIGNQPQHF
NA few TRBJ2-6 TRBV27 TGTGCCAGCAGTCCCTGGGACGGGGACAACGTCCTGACTTTC CASSPWDGDNVLTF
NA NA TRBJ2-4 TRBV24-1 TGTGCCACCAGTGATGGCAGGGCAAACATTCAGTACTTC CATSDGRANIQYF
NA many TRBJ1-2 TRBV27 TGTGCCAGCAGTTTATCGGCAGGGAACTATGGCTACACCTTC CASSLSAGNYGYTF
NA few TRBJ2-2 TRBV7-2 TGTGCCAGCACCCTTTTTGACACCCTCACCGGGGAGCTGTTTTTT CASTLFDTLTGELFF
NA few TRBJ1-5 TRBV12-3/TRBV12-4 TGTGCCAGCCACTACAACAATCAGCCCCAGCATTTT CASHYNNQPQHF
TRBD2 NA TRBJ2-3 TRBV5-1 TGCGCCAGCAGCGGCGGGACTAGCGGGGGACTAGATACGCAGTATTTT CASSGGTSGGLDTQYF
NA many TRBJ2-2 TRBV7-9 TGTGCCAGCAGCTCTGGGTCGGGGAACACCGGGGAGCTGTTTTTT CASSSGSGNTGELFF
TRBD1 NA TRBJ2-7 TRBV7-6 TGTGCCAGCAGCTTAGAAGGACAGGGTGCCCGGAGGGGGAAATACGAGCAGTACTTC CASSLEGQGARRGKYEQYF
NA NA TRBJ1-1 TRBV7-2 TGTGCCAGCAGCTTAGGGGGGGTACAGCCCAACACTGAAGCTTTCTTT CASSLGGVQPNTEAFF
TRBD2 few TRBJ2-3 TRBV28 TGTGCCAGCAGTCGACTAGCGGGAGGGGTAGATACGCAGTATTTT CASSRLAGGVDTQYF
TRBD1 few TRBJ1-6 TRBV5-4 TGTGCCAGCAGCCCAGGGGGATCGGTGTTTTCACCCCTCCACTTT CASSPGGSVFSPLHF
NA many TRBJ1-1 TRBV6-1 TGTGCCAGCAGTGATCGACAGAGATTGAACACTGAAGCTTTCTTT CASSDRQRLNTEAFF
TRBD1 few TRBJ1-4 TRBV29-1 TGCAGCGTCCGACAGGGAGGTAATGAAAAACTGTTTTTT CSVRQGGNEKLFF
NA NA TRBJ1-1 TRBV20-1 TGCAGTGCTAGCTCCGGGGCGGAGATTGAAGCTTTCTTT CSASSGAEIEAFF
TRBD2 NA TRBJ2-2 TRBV4-1 TGCGCCAGCAGCTTCCACCTGACTAGCGGGAGGGGCCCCCATCCAAAGCTGTTTTTT CASSFHLTSGRGPHPKLFF
NA many TRBJ1-2 TRBV3-1 TGTGCCAGCAGCCCCGGGACTCGAATTAACTATGGCTACACCTTC CASSPGTRINYGYTF
TRBD2 many TRBJ2-3 TRBV10-3 TGTGCCACGGGAGGGCCCGGTTCGCCGCAGTATTTT CATGGPGSPQYF